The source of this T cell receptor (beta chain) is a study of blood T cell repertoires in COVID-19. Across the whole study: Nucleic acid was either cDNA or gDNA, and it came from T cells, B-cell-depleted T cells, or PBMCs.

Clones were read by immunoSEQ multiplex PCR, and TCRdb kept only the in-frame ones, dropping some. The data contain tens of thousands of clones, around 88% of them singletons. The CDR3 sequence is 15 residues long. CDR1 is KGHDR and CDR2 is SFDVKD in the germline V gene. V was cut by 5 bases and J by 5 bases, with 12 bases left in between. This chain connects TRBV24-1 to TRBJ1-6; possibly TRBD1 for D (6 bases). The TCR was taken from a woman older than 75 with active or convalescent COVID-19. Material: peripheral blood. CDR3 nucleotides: TGTGCCACCAGTGCGGGTGGACAGAATAATTCACCCCTCCACTTT. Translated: CATSAGGQNNSPLHF.